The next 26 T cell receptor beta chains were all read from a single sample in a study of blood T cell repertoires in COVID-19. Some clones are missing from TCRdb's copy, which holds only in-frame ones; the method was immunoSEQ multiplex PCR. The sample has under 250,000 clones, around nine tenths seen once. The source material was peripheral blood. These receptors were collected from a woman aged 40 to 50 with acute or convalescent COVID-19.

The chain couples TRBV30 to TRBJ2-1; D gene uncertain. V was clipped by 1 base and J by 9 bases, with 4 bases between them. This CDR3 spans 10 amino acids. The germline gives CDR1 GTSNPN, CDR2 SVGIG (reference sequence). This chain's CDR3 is CAWSASEQFF. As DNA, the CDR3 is TGTGCCTGGAGTGCGAGTGAGCAGTTCTTC.

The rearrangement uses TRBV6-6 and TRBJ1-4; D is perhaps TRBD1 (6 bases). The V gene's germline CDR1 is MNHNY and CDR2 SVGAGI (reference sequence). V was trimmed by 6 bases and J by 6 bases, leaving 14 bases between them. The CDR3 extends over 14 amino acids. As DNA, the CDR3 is TGTGCCAGCAGCTTGAAGGGGGGGGATGAAAAACTGTTTTTT. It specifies CASSLKGGDEKLFF.

Here the CDR3 DNA reads TGTGCCAGTAGACGGCGGGGGGCCGACACCGGGGAGCTGTTTTTT. This codes for CASRRRGADTGELFF. V is TRBV19 and J is TRBJ2-2; 8 nucleotides agree with TRBD2. CDR3 length equals 15 residues. J lost 3 bases, V lost 6 bases, and 6 bases had no gene match. The germline V gene has CDR1 LNHDA and CDR2 SQIVND (reference sequence).

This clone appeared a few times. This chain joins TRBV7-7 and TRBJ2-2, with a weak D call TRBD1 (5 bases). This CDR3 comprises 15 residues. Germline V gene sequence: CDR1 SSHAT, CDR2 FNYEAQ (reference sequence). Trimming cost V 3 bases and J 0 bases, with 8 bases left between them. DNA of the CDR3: TGTGCCAGCAGCTTGGGGCTTCCGAACACCGGGGAGCTGTTTTTT. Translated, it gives CASSLGLPNTGELFF.

CDR3: CATSTGPETSGRWQFF. The CDR3 DNA is TGTGCCACCAGCACAGGCCCCGAGACTAGCGGTCGGTGGCAGTTCTTC. V is TRBV15 and J is TRBJ2-1; 9 bases fit TRBD2. CDR3 length equals 16 residues. CDR1 and CDR2 (germline): LNHNV, YYDKDF (reference sequence). J gave up 12 bases and V 4 bases, and 16 bases lay outside the gene matches.

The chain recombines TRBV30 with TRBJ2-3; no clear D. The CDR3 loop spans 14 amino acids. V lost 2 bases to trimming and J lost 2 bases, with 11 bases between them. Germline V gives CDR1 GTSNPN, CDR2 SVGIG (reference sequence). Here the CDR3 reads CAWSTGAFTDTQYF. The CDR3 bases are TGTGCCTGGAGTACCGGAGCGTTCACAGATACGCAGTATTTT.

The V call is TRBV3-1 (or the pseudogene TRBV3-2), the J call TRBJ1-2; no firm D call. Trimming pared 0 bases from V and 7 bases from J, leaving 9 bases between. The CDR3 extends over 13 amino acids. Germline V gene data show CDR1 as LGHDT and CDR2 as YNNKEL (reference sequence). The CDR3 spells CASSQDGRAGYTF. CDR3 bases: TGTGCCAGCAGCCAAGATGGGAGAGCTGGCTACACCTTC.

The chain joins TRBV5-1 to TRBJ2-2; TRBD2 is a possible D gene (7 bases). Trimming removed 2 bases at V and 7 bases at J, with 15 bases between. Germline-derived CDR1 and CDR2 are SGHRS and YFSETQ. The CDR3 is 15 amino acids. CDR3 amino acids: CASSFLGGRNGELFF. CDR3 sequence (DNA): TGCGCCAGCAGCTTCCTCGGGGGGCGAAACGGGGAGCTGTTTTTT.

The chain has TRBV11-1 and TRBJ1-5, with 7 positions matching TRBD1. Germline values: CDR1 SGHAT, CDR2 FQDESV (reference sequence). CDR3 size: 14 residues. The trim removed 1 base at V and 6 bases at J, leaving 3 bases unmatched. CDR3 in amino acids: CASSLEGGGQPQHF. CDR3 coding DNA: TGTGCCAGCAGCTTAGAAGGGGGCGGTCAGCCCCAGCATTTT.

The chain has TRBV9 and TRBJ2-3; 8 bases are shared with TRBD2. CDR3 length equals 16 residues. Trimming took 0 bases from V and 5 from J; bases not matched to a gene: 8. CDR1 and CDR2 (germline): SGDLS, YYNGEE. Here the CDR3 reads CASSVAGRAGGDTQYF. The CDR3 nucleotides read TGTGCCAGCAGCGTAGCAGGGCGGGCGGGGGGAGATACGCAGTATTTT.

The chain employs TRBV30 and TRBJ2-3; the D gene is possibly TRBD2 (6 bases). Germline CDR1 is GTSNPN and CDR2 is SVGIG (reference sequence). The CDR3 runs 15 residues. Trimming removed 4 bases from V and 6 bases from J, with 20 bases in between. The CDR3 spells CAWTDVAGRPDTQYF. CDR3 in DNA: TGTGCCTGGACCGATGTCGCGGGGCGACCTGATACGCAGTATTTT. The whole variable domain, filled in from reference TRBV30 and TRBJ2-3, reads SQTIHQWPATLVQPVGSPLSLECTVEGTSNPNLYWYRQAAGRGLQLLFYSVGIGQISSEVPQNLSASRPQDRQFILSSKKLLLSDSGFYLCAWTDVAGRPDTQYFGPGTRLTVL.

The CDR3 nucleotides read TGTGCCAGTTCCCCCAGGCAGGGTAACACTGAAGCTTTCTTT. Its protein is CASSPRQGNTEAFF. The chain has TRBV19 and TRBJ1-1; TRBD1 might be the D (5 bases). The CDR3 is made up of 14 amino acids. Trimming removed 8 bases from V and 2 bases from J, with 15 bases in between. Germline V CDR1 and CDR2: LNHDA, SQIVND (reference sequence). The full variable domain, rest sourced from reference TRBV19 and TRBJ1-1, is DGGITQSPKYLFRKEGQNVTLSCEQNLNHDAMYWYRQDPGQGLRLIYYSQIVNDFQKGDIAEGYSVSREKKESFPLTVTSAQKNPTAFYLCASSPRQGNTEAFFGQGTRLTVV.

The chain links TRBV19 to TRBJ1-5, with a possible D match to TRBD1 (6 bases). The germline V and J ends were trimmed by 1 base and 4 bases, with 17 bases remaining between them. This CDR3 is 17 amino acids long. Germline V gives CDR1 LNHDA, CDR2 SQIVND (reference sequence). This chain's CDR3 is CASSIGDRKAWNQPQHF. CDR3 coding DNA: TGTGCCAGTAGTATAGGAGACAGGAAAGCCTGGAATCAGCCCCAGCATTTT.

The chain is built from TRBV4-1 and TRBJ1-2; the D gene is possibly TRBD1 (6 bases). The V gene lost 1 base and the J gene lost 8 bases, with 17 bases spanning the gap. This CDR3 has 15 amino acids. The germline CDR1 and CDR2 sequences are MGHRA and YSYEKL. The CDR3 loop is CASSQARSGAQGYTF. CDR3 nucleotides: TGCGCCAGCAGCCAAGCCCGTTCAGGGGCGCAAGGCTACACCTTC.

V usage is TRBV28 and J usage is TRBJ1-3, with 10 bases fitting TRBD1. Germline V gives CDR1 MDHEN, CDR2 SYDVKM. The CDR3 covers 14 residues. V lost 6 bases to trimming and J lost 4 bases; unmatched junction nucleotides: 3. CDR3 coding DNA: TGTGCCAGCAGGGCGGGACAGGGGGGAAACACCATATATTTT. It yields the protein CASRAGQGGNTIYF.

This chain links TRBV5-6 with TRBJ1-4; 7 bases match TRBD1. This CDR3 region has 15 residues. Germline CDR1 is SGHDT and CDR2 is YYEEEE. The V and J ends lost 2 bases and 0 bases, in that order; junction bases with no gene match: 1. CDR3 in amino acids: CASSFTGATNEKLFF. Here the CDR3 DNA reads TGTGCCAGCAGCTTTACAGGGGCAACTAATGAAAAACTGTTTTTT.

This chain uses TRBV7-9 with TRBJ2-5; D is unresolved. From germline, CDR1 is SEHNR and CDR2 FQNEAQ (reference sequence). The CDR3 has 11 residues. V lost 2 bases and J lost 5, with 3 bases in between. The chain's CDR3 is CASSLSETQYF. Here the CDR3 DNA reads TGTGCCAGCAGCTTATCGGAGACCCAGTACTTC.

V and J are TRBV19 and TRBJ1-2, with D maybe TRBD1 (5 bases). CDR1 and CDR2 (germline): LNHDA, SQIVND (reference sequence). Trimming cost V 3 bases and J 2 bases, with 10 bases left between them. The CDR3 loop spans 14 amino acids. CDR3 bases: TGTGCCAGTAGTATCAGGGCGGGGAACTATGGCTACACCTTC. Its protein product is CASSIRAGNYGYTF.

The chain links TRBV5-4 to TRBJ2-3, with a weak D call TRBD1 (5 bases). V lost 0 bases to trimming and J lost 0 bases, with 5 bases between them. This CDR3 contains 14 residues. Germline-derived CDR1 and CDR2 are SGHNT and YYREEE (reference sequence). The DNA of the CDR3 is TGTGCCAGCAGCTTGGAGGGGAGCACAGATACGCAGTATTTT. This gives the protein CASSLEGSTDTQYF. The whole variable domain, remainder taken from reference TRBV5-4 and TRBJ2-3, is ETGVTQSPTHLIKTRGQQVTLRCSSQSGHNTVSWYQQALGQGPQFIFQYYREEENGRGNFPPRFSGLQFPNYSSELNVNALELDDSALYLCASSLEGSTDTQYFGPGTRLTVL.

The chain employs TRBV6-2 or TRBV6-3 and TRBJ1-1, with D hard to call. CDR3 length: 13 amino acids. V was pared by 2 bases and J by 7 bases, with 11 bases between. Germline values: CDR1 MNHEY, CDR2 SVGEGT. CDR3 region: CASSYATSFEAFF. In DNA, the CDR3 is TGTGCCAGCAGTTACGCCACATCCTTTGAAGCTTTCTTT.

Here the CDR3 DNA reads TGTGCCAGCATGGGACTAGCCCCCTACAATGAGCAGTTCTTC. Translating it yields CASMGLAPYNEQFF. The rearrangement joins TRBV6-5 to TRBJ2-1; 9 bases map to TRBD2. CDR3 size: 14 residues. V trimming: 7 bases; J trimming: 2 bases; junction bases outside the gene matches: 3. CDR1 and CDR2 (germline): MNHEY, SVGAGI.

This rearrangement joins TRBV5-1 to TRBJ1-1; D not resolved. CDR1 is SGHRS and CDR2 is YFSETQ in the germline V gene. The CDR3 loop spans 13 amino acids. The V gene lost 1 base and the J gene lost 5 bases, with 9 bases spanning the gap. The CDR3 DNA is TGCGCCAGCAGCTTGATTCGGGGAACTGAAGCTTTCTTT. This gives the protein CASSLIRGTEAFF.

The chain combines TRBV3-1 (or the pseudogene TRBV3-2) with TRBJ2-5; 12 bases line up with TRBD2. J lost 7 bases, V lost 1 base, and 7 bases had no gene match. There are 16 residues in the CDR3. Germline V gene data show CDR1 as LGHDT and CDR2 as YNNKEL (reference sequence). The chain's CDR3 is CASSQGLAGVPRTQYF. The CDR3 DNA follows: TGTGCCAGCAGCCAAGGACTAGCGGGGGTTCCGCGGACCCAGTACTTC.

CDR3 nucleotides: TGTGCCATCAGTGCAGGGGACAAAAACATTCAGTACTTC. It translates to CAISAGDKNIQYF. This rearrangement joins TRBV10-3 to TRBJ2-4; possible D gene TRBD1, 6 bases. Germline CDR1 reads ENHRY; CDR2 reads SYGVKD. The CDR3 spans 13 residues. Trimming cost V 4 bases and J 3 bases, with 7 bases left between them.

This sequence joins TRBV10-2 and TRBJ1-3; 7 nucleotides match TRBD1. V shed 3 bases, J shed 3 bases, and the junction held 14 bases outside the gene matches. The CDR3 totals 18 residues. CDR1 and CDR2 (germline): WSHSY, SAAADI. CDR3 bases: TGCGCCAGCAGTGAAGGAGGCAGGGGGACCATATTTGGAAACACCATATATTTT. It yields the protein CASSEGGRGTIFGNTIYF.

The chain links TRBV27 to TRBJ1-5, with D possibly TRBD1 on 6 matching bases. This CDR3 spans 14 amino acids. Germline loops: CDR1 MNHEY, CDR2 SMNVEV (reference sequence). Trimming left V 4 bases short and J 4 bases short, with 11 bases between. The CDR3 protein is CASSWGQVNQPQHF. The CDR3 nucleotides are TGTGCCAGCAGTTGGGGACAAGTTAATCAGCCCCAGCATTTT.